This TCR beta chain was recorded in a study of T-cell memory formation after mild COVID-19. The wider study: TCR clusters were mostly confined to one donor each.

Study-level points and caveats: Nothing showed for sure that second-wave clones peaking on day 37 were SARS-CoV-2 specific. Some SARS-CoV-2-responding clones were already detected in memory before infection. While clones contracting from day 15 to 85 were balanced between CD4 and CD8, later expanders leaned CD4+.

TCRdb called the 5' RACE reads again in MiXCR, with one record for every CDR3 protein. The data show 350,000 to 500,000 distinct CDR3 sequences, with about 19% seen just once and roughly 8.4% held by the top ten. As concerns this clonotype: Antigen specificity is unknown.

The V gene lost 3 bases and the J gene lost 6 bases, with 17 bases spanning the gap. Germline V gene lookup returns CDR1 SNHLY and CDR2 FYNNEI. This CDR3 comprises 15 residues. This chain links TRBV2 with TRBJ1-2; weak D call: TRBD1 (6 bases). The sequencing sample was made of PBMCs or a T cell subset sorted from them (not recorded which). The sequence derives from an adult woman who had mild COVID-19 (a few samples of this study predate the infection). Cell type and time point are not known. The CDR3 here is CASSDLTGGGNGYTF. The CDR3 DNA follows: TGTGCCAGCAGTGACTTGACAGGCGGGGGCAATGGCTACACCTTC.